This T cell receptor (beta chain) is drawn from a study of T cell responses to AZD1222 COVID-19 vaccine. TCRdb keeps only in-frame clones here, not all; method: immunoSEQ multiplex PCR. The sample records nearly 200,000 clones, approximately 93% being singletons. CDR3 size: 17 residues. Trimming cost V 5 bases and J 6 bases; bases outside gene matches: 13. The germline V gene has CDR1 SGHTA and CDR2 FQGNSA. The chain employs TRBV7-2 and TRBJ2-3; 11 nucleotides line up with TRBD2. This specimen was peripheral blood, taken 28 days after the second AZD1222 dose. This clonotype was sampled from an adult who received the AZD1222 COVID-19 vaccine. The CDR3 DNA reads TGTGCCAGCAGCAGCCCCGATAGCGGGGGGGCCTCGGATACGCAGTATTTT. This encodes CASSSPDSGGASDTQYF. The entire variable domain, with the rest obtained from reference TRBV7-2 and TRBJ2-3, is as follows: GAGVSQSPSNKVTEKGKDVELRCDPISGHTALYWYRQSLGQGLEFLIYFQGNSAPDKSGLPSDRFSAERTGGSVSTLTIQRTQQEDSAVYLCASSSPDSGGASDTQYFGPGTRLTVL.